The 13 T cell receptor beta chains in this list originate from one sample, sequenced in a study of CD8+CD57+ T cells in acquired aplastic anemia. Template material for TCR beta VDJ and CDR3 profiling consisted of genomic DNA. MiXCR, applied by TCRdb to the reads, yields one record per CDR3 protein. This table holds 200,000 to 250,000 distinct CDR3 sequences, 61% found once. Sequenced input: sorted CD4+, CD8+, or CD8+CD57+ T cells (not recorded which) from PBMCs. These receptors originate from a human donor in good health.

V and J are TRBV9 and TRBJ2-3; no clear D gene. Trimming shortened V by 4 bases and J by 6 bases, and 9 bases separated the two germline ends. The CDR3 spans 12 residues. Germline-derived CDR1 and CDR2 are SGDLS and YYNGEE. The CDR3 spells CASSSPPDTQYF. The DNA of the CDR3 is TGTGCCAGCAGCTCCCCGCCGGATACGCAGTATTTT.

This clonotype was counted at least ten times. V gene TRBV12-3 or TRBV12-4 combines with J gene TRBJ1-6; D uncertain. There are 14 residues in the CDR3. Trimming left V 10 bases short and J 9 bases short, with 19 bases between. CDR3 DNA: TGTGCCATCCCCCGGCCCACTGGGCGTTCACCCCTCCACTTT. Translation: CAIPRPTGRSPLHF.

This clonotype has a handful of counts. The chain employs TRBV29-1 and TRBJ2-3; D is perhaps TRBD1 (6 bases). V was clipped by 4 bases and J by 3 bases, with 11 bases between them. CDR3 length: 13 amino acids. In germline, CDR1 is SQVTM, CDR2 ANQGSEA. CDR3 bases: TGCAGCGTTGTCACAGGGTCTACAGATACGCAGTATTTT. This gives the protein CSVVTGSTDTQYF.

This clonotype occurred once. V gene TRBV19 combines with J gene TRBJ1-4; no clear D gene. This CDR3 is 15 amino acids long. In germline, CDR1 is LNHDA, CDR2 SQIVND (reference sequence). V dropped 9 bases and J dropped 0 bases, with 14 bases sitting between them. The CDR3 sequence is CASLGWGATNEKLFF. The CDR3 nucleotides are TGTGCCAGCCTCGGGTGGGGTGCAACTAATGAAAAACTGTTTTTT.

This clonotype was recorded many times. V gene TRBV30 combines with J gene TRBJ1-1; D is uncertain. This CDR3 has 13 amino acids. The germline gives CDR1 GTSNPN, CDR2 SVGIG (reference sequence). The V and J ends lost 3 bases and 1 base respectively, with 9 bases between them. CDR3 in DNA: TGTGCCTGGAGAGGGAAGGGGAACACTGAAGCTTTCTTT. It encodes CAWRGKGNTEAFF. Together with reference TRBV30 and TRBJ1-1, the CDR3 gives the full variable domain: SQTIHQWPATLVQPVGSPLSLECTVEGTSNPNLYWYRQAAGRGLQLLFYSVGIGQISSEVPQNLSASRPQDRQFILSSKKLLLSDSGFYLCAWRGKGNTEAFFGQGTRLTVV.

This clonotype has a count of ten or more. The V gene is TRBV7-3, the J gene TRBJ2-3; 7 bases fit TRBD2. This CDR3 is 12 amino acids long. Germline loops: CDR1 SGHTA, CDR2 FQGTGA. CDR3 residues: CASGGGTDTQYF. CDR3 in DNA: TGTGCTTCTGGGGGGGGCACAGATACGCAGTATTTT.

At least ten counts were recorded for this clonotype. The J gene is TRBJ2-1, the V gene TRBV20-1; a possible D gene is TRBD1 (7 bases). The CDR3 is 15 residues long. CDR1 and CDR2 (germline): DFQATT, SNEGSKA (reference sequence). Trimming took off 0 bases at V and 8 bases at J, with 17 bases between the two ends. The CDR3 is CSARDGGGAGDEQFF. Here the CDR3 DNA reads TGCAGTGCTAGAGATGGAGGGGGCGCTGGGGATGAGCAGTTCTTC.

The J gene is TRBJ2-2, the V gene TRBV29-1; weak D call: TRBD1 (6 bases). Per the germline V gene, CDR1 is SQVTM and CDR2 is ANQGSEA. Trimming left V 6 bases short and J 1 base short, with 6 bases between. There are 12 residues in the CDR3. The CDR3 sequence is CSVQGNTGELFF. DNA for the CDR3: TGCAGCGTACAGGGGAACACCGGGGAGCTGTTTTTT.

J is TRBJ1-2 and V is TRBV20-1; possible D gene TRBD1, 6 bases. Trimming pared 5 bases from V and 4 bases from J, leaving 11 bases between. Germline loops: CDR1 DFQATT, CDR2 SNEGSKA (reference sequence). The CDR3 is made up of 12 amino acids. The CDR3 here is CSAWDTVYGYTF. The CDR3 DNA reads as TGCAGTGCTTGGGACACGGTCTATGGCTACACCTTC.

The table lists this clonotype with many counts. This chain connects TRBV6-6 to TRBJ2-5; unclear D gene. CDR1 and CDR2 (germline): MNHNY, SVGAGI (reference sequence). V gave up 0 bases and J gave up 4 bases, with 12 bases separating them. CDR3 length: 15 residues. The CDR3 here is CASSYSFSKGETQYF. The CDR3 DNA sequence: TGTGCCAGCAGTTACTCGTTTTCCAAGGGAGAGACCCAGTACTTC.

The V call is TRBV19, the J call TRBJ1-1; 9 bases agree with TRBD1. The germline V gene encodes CDR1 LNHDA and CDR2 SQIVND (reference sequence). The trim removed 4 bases at V and 5 bases at J, leaving 8 bases unmatched. This CDR3 spans 15 amino acids. In nucleotides, the CDR3 is TGTGCCAGTAGTACGCCCGGGACAGGGAGAACTGAAGCTTTCTTT. Translation: CASSTPGTGRTEAFF.

This clonotype has only one observation. This chain joins TRBV9 and TRBJ1-1, with TRBD1 as a possible D gene (5 bases). Germline V gene lookup returns CDR1 SGDLS and CDR2 YYNGEE. Deletions cut 4 bases from V and 4 bases from J, with 8 bases between. The CDR3 is 12 amino acids. In nucleotides, the CDR3 is TGTGCCAGCAGCTCCAGGGCCACTGAAGCTTTCTTT. Amino acid sequence: CASSSRATEAFF.

There are a few counts of this clonotype. The genes are TRBV7-9 and TRBJ2-2, with D perhaps given as TRBD1 or TRBD2 (5 bases each). Germline V gene sequence: CDR1 SEHNR, CDR2 FQNEAQ (reference sequence). This CDR3 comprises 15 residues. Trimming cost V 5 bases and J 4 bases, with 14 bases left between them. CDR3 bases: TGTGCCAGCAGCCCTGAGGGACCAATCACCGGGGAGCTGTTTTTT. It encodes CASSPEGPITGELFF.